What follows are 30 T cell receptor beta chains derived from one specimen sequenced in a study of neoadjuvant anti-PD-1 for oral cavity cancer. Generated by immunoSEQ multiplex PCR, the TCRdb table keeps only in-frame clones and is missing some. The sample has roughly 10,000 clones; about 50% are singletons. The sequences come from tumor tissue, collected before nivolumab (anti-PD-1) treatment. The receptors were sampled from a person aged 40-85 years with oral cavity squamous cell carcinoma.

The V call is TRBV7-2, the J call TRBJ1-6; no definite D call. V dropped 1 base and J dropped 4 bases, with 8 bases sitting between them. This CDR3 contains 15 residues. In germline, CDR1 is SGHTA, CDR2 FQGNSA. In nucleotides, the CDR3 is TGTGCCAGCAGCTTAGAGATAGGTTATAATTCACCCCTCCACTTT. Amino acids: CASSLEIGYNSPLHF.

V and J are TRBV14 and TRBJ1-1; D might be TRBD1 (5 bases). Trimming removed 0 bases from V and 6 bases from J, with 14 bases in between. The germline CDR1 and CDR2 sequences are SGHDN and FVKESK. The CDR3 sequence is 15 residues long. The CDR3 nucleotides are TGTGCCAGCAGCCAAGATAAAGGGGATTGGGCTGAAGCTTTCTTT. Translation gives CASSQDKGDWAEAFF.

This CDR3 reads CASSQVASGGTQYF. CDR3 in DNA: TGCGCCAGCAGCCAAGTCGCTAGCGGGGGGACCCAGTACTTC. This chain uses TRBV4-1 with TRBJ2-5; 10 bases are a match to TRBD2. Losses at the gene ends were 1 base for V and 7 bases for J; bases not matched to a gene: 3. Per the germline V gene, CDR1 is MGHRA and CDR2 is YSYEKL. The CDR3 runs to 14 residues.

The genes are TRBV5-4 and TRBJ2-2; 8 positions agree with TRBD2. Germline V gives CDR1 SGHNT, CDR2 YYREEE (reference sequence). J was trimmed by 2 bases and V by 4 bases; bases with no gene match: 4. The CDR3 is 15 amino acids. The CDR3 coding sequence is TGTGCCAGCAGCCCGGGGGGGGGAAACACCGGGGAGCTGTTTTTT. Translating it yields CASSPGGGNTGELFF.

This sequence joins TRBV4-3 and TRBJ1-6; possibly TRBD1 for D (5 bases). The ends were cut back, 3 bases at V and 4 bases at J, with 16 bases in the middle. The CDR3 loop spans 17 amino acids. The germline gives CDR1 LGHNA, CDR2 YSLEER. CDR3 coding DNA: TGCGCCAGCAGCCACCTTCGGGGTGAGGGGTATAATTCACCCCTCCACTTT. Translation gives CASSHLRGEGYNSPLHF.

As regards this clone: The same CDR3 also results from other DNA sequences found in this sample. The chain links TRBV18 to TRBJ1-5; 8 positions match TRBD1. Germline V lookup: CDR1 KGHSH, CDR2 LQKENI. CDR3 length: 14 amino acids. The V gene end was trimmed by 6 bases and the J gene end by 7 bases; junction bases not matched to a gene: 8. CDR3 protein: CASSSQGAGQPQHF. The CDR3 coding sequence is TGTGCCAGCTCTTCGCAGGGGGCTGGACAGCCCCAGCATTTT.

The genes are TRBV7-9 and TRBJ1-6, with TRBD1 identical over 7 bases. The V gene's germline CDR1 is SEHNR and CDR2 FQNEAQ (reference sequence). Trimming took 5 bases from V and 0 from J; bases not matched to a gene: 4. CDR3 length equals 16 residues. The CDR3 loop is CASSLDRSSYNSPLHF. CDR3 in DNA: TGTGCCAGCAGCCTGGACAGGAGCTCCTATAATTCACCCCTCCACTTT.

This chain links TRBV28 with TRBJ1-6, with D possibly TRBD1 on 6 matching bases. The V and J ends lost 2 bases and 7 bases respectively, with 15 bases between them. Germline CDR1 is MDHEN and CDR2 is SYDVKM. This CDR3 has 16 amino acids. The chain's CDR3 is CASSLITGTRNSPLHF. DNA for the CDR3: TGTGCCAGCAGTTTAATCACCGGGACACGAAATTCACCCCTCCACTTT.

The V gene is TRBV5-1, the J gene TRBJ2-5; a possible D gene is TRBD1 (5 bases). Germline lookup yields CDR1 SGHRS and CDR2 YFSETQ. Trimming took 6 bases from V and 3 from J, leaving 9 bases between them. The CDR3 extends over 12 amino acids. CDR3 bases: TGCGCCAGCACACTGACAGAAGAGACCCAGTACTTC. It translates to CASTLTEETQYF.

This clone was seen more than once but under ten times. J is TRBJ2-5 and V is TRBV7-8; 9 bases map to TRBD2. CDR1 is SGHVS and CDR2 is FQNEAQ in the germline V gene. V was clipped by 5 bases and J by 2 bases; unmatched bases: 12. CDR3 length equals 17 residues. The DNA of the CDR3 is TGTGCCAGCAGCCACGACGAGCGAGCGGGGGGACAAGAGACCCAGTACTTC. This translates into CASSHDERAGGQETQYF. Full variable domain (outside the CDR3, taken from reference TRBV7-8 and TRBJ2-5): GAGVSQSPRYKVAKRGQDVALRCDPISGHVSLFWYQQALGQGPEFLTYFQNEAQLDKSGLPSDRFFAERPEGSVSTLKIQRTQQEDSAVYLCASSHDERAGGQETQYFGPGTRLLVL.

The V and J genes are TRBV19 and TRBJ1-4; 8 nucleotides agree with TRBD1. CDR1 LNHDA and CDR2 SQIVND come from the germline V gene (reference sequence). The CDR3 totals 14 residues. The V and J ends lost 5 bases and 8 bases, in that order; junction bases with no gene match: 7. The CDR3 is CASSPGQVVEKLFF. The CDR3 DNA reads TGTGCCAGTAGTCCGGGACAGGTGGTAGAAAAACTGTTTTTT.

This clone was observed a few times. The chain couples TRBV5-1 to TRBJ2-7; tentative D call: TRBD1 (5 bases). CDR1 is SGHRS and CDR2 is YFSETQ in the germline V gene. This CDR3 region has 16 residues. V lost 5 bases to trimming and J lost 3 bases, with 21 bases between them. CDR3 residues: CASSSDSTSAYYEQYF. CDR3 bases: TGCGCCAGCAGTTCTGACAGTACCTCCGCCTACTACGAGCAGTACTTC.

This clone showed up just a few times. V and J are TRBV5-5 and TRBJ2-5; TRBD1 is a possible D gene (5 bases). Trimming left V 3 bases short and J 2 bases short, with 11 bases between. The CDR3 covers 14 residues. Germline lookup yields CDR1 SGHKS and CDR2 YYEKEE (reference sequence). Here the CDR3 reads CASSSRQLQETQYF. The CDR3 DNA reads TGTGCCAGCAGCTCTCGACAGTTACAAGAGACCCAGTACTTC.

The CDR3 nucleotides read TGTGCCAGCAGCTACAGGGGAGGGAACACTGAAGCTTTCTTT. Protein sequence: CASSYRGGNTEAFF. The chain recombines TRBV16 with TRBJ1-1; TRBD1 matches 7 bases. Trimming at V came to 5 bases and at J to 1 base, leaving 4 bases not matched to a gene. Germline V gives CDR1 KGHSY, CDR2 FQNENV. This CDR3 contains 14 residues.

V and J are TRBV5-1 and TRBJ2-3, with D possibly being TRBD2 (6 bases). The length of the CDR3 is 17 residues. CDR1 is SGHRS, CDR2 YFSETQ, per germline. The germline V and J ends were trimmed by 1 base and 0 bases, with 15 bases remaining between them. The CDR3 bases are TGCGCCAGCAGCTTGTTGGTCCTTGGGACTAGCACAGATACGCAGTATTTT. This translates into CASSLLVLGTSTDTQYF. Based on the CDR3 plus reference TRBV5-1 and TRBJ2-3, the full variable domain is KAGVTQTPRYLIKTRGQQVTLSCSPISGHRSVSWYQQTPGQGLQFLFEYFSETQRNKGNFPGRFSGRQFSNSRSEMNVSTLELGDSALYLCASSLLVLGTSTDTQYFGPGTRLTVL.

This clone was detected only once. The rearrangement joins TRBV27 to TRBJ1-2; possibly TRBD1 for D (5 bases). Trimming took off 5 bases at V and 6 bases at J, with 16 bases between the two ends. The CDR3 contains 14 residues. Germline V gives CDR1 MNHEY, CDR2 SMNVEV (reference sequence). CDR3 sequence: CASSEWAGRDGYTF. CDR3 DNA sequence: TGTGCCAGCAGTGAATGGGCAGGGAGAGATGGCTACACCTTC.

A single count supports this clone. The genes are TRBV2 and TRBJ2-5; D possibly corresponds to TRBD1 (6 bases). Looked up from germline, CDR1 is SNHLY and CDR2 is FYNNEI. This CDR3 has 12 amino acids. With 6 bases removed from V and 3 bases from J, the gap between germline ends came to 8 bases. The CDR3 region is CASRRQEETQYF. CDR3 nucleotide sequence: TGTGCCAGCAGAAGACAGGAAGAGACCCAGTACTTC.

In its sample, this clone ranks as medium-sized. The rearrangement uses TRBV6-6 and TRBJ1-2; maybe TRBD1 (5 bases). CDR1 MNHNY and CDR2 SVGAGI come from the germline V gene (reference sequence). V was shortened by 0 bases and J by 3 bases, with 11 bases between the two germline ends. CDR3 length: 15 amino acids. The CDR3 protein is CASSYSSRADYGYTF. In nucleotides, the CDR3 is TGTGCCAGCAGTTACTCGAGCAGGGCGGACTATGGCTACACCTTC.

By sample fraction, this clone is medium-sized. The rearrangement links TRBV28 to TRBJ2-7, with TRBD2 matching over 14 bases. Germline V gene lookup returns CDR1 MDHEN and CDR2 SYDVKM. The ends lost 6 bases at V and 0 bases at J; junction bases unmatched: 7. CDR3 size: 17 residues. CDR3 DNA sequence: TGTGCCAGCAGCCAAGGACTAGCGGGGGGTTACTCCTACGAGCAGTACTTC. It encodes CASSQGLAGGYSYEQYF.

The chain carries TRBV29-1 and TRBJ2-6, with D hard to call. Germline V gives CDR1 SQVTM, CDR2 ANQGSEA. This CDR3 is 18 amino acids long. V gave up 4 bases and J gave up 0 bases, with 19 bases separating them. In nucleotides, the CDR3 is TGCAGCGTTGGGTTGTCATGGAGCTCCAACTCTGGGGCCAACGTCCTGACTTTC. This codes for CSVGLSWSSNSGANVLTF.

In nucleotides, the CDR3 is TGTGCCAGGTGCCGGGGGGAGGGTAGGTACGAGCAGTACTTC. Its translation: CARCRGEGRYEQYF. V gene TRBV2 combines with J gene TRBJ2-7, with 7 bases matching TRBD2. Germline V CDR1 and CDR2: SNHLY, FYNNEI. The CDR3 runs 14 residues. The V and J ends lost 9 bases and 4 bases, in that order; junction bases with no gene match: 12.

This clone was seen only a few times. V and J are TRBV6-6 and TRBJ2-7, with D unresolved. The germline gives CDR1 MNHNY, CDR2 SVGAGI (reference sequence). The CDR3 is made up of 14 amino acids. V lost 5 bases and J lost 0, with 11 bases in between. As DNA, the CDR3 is TGTGCCAGCAGTACCAGCTTGAGCTCCTACGAGCAGTACTTC. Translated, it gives CASSTSLSSYEQYF.

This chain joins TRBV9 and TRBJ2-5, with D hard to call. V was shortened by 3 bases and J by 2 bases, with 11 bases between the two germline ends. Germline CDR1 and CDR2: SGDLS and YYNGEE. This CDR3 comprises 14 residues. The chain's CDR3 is CASSAGSIQETQYF. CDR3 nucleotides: TGTGCCAGCAGCGCCGGTAGTATTCAAGAGACCCAGTACTTC. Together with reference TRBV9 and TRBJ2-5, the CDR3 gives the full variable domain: DSGVTQTPKHLITATGQRVTLRCSPRSGDLSVYWYQQSLDQGLQFLIQYYNGEERAKGNILERFSAQQFPDLHSELNLSSLELGDSALYFCASSAGSIQETQYFGPGTRLLVL.

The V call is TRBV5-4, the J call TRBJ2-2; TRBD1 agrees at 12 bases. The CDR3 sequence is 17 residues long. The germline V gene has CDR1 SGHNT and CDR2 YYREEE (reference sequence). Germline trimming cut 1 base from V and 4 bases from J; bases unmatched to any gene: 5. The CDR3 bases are TGTGCCAGCAGCTTGTCCTGGGGACAGGGGGCCACCGGGGAGCTGTTTTTT. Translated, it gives CASSLSWGQGATGELFF.

The CDR3 nucleotides read TGTGCCATCAGGCCGGGACTAGCGACAGATACGCAGTATTTT. This sequence encodes CAIRPGLATDTQYF. This sequence joins TRBV10-3 and TRBJ2-3; 10 nucleotides align to TRBD2. The germline gives CDR1 ENHRY, CDR2 SYGVKD. The CDR3 extends over 14 amino acids. J lost 3 bases, V lost 6 bases, and 3 bases had no gene match.

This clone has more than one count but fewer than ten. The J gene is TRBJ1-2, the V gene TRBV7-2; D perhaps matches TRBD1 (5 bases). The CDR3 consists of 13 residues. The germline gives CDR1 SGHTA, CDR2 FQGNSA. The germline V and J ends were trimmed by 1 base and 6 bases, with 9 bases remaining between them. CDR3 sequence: CASSLGRGDGYTF. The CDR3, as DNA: TGTGCCAGCAGCTTAGGGCGGGGGGATGGCTACACCTTC.

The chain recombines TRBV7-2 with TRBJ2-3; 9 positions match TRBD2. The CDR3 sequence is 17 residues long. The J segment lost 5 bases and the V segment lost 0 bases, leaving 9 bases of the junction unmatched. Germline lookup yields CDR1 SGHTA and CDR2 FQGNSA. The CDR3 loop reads CASSLAASGAVRDTQYF. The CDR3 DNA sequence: TGTGCCAGCAGCTTAGCGGCTAGCGGGGCCGTCAGAGATACGCAGTATTTT.

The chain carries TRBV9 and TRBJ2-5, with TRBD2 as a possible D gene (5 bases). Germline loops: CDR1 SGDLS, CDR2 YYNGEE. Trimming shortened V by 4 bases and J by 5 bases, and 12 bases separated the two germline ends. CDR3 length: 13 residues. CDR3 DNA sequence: TGTGCCAGCAGCCCACTAGGTCGGGAGACCCAGTACTTC. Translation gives CASSPLGRETQYF.

The CDR3 DNA is TGTGCCAGCAGCGTACGAGGCCAGCATAATTCACCCCTCCACTTT. Amino acid sequence: CASSVRGQHNSPLHF. The genes are TRBV9 and TRBJ1-6; no clear D. Trimming shortened V by 1 base and J by 5 bases, and 10 bases separated the two germline ends. This CDR3 contains 15 residues. Germline V gene sequence: CDR1 SGDLS, CDR2 YYNGEE.

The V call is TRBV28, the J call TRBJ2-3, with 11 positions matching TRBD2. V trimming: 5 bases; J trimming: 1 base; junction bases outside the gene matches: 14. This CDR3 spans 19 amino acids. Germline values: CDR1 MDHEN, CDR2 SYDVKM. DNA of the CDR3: TGTGCCAGCAGTCCCCAAGCTAGCGGGGGGAGGTTTGGCACAGATACGCAGTATTTT. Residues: CASSPQASGGRFGTDTQYF.